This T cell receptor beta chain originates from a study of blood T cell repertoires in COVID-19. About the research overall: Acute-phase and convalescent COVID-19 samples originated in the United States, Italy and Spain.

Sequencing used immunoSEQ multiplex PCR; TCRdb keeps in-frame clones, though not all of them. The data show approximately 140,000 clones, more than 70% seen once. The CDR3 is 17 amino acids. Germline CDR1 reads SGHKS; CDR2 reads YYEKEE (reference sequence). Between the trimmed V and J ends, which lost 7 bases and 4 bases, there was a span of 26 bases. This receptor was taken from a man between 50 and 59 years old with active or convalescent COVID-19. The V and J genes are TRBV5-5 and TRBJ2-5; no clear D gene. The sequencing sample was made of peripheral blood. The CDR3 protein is CASGLLRPSSRRETQYF. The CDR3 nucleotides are TGTGCCAGCGGCCTACTTAGACCATCCTCTAGGAGAGAGACCCAGTACTTC.